The following is a T cell receptor beta chain sequence with its context. As yet, its antigen is unknown. Genes here carry mouse names. The CDR3 is cut off 1 residue early in the read; its end comes from the germline J gene. The V gene end was trimmed by 1 base and the J gene end by 3 bases; junction bases not matched to a gene: 3. CDR3 size: 15 residues. Germline values: CDR1 LGHNA, CDR2 YSYQKL. This sample is part of a study of tissue T cells after allogeneic stem cell transplantation. Notes on the study in general: Tissue-detected TCR repertoire was only partly captured by blood and spleen T cells.

Sequencing of TCRbeta CDR3 at survey depth gave sequences and template counts. Measured with immunoSEQ multiplex PCR; TCRdb has only the in-frame clones, and not every one. The table lists roughly 770 clones, 66% of them singletons. This TCR derives from a female BALB/c mouse in good health. MHC haplotype: H2-d. V gene TRBV2 combines with J gene TRBJ2-1; TRBD1 agrees at 7 bases. The sequenced material came from gut tissue. The CDR3 reads CASSQAGTVYAEQFF. CDR3 DNA (partial): TGTGCCAGCAGCCAAGCCGGGACAGTCTATGCTGAGCAGTTC.